The 8 T cell receptor beta chains listed next were all sequenced from one sample in a study of CD8+ T cells in alopecia areata. Treatment indicated: oral pan-JAK inhibitor, 5-10 mg twice daily. Once RNA had been extracted, it was reverse transcribed into cDNA to act as the sequencing template. This table comes from immunoSEQ multiplex PCR, and its TCRdb copy is limited to in-frame clones, with some not included. The table has 200,000 or so clones, 35% to 40% seen once. The material was CD4+ T cells sorted from blood, obtained between weeks 30 and 35, from a patient treated with tofacitinib. The receptors originated from a human donor with alopecia areata.

CDR3 nucleotide sequence: TGTGCCAGCTCGGAAATGGGGTCACCCCTCCACTTT. Amino acid sequence: CASSEMGSPLHF. The chain combines TRBV9 with TRBJ1-6; D is ambiguous. The CDR3 extends over 12 amino acids. The germline CDR1 and CDR2 sequences are SGDLS and YYNGEE. Trimming took 7 bases from V and 10 from J, leaving 12 bases between them.

This clone occurred once. The chain is built from TRBV5-4 and TRBJ1-6, with TRBD1 matching 11 bases. The CDR3 has 14 amino acids. V gave up 3 bases and J gave up 11 bases; unmatched junction bases: 4. CDR1 is SGHNT, CDR2 YYREEE, per germline (reference sequence). The CDR3 nucleotides read TGTGCCAGCAGCTCGGACAGGGGGCGACCACCCCTCCACTTT. Translation gives CASSSDRGRPPLHF.

This chain joins TRBV19 and TRBJ2-7; TRBD1 might be the D (7 bases). Germline V gene lookup returns CDR1 LNHDA and CDR2 SQIVND (reference sequence). The V end lost 6 bases, the J end lost 4 bases, and 16 bases lay between the germline ends. The CDR3 runs to 14 residues. CDR3 in DNA: TGTGCCAGTAGCCACCCCAGGGGGGCTTACGAGCAGTACTTC. Translated: CASSHPRGAYEQYF.

This clone was found a few times. The gene calls are TRBV5-1 and TRBJ1-2, with 10 bases lining up with TRBD1. CDR3 length equals 17 residues. The germline CDR1 and CDR2 sequences are SGHRS and YFSETQ. With 3 bases clipped from V and 0 bases from J, the junction kept 8 bases outside the gene matches. In DNA form, the CDR3 reads TGCGCCAGCAGCTCGAGAGGGACAGGGGACTCTAACTATGGCTACACCTTC. This sequence encodes CASSSRGTGDSNYGYTF.

This clone was observed a handful of times. The chain links TRBV18 to TRBJ1-2; TRBD1 might be the D (5 bases). The CDR3 is 18 residues long. With 0 bases removed from V and 5 bases from J, the gap between germline ends came to 22 bases. Per the germline V gene, CDR1 is KGHSH and CDR2 is LQKENI. CDR3 sequence reads: CASSPPGGAVNSGYGYTF. As DNA, the CDR3 is TGTGCCAGCTCACCACCGGGTGGGGCAGTAAACTCGGGTTATGGCTACACCTTC.

The gene calls are TRBV30 and TRBJ2-7; TRBD1 matches at 8 bases. Per germline, CDR1 GTSNPN and CDR2 SVGIG (reference sequence). The CDR3 length is 15 residues. With 4 bases clipped from V and 2 bases from J, the junction kept 10 bases outside the gene matches. Here the CDR3 reads CAWTSGTGRTYEQYF. The CDR3, as DNA: TGTGCCTGGACCTCGGGGACAGGAAGAACCTACGAGCAGTACTTC.

The chain links TRBV29-1 to TRBJ1-1; D gene unclear. CDR1 and CDR2 (germline): SQVTM, ANQGSEA. There are 13 residues in the CDR3. The ends were cut back, 1 base at V and 5 bases at J, with 11 bases in the middle. CDR3 coding DNA: TGCAGCGTTGAAGTGCAGGATTGGACTGAAGCTTTCTTT. Translation gives CSVEVQDWTEAFF.

This clone has more than one count but fewer than ten. The same CDR3 also results from other DNA sequences found in this sample. The rearrangement joins TRBV27 to TRBJ1-1, with D tentatively TRBD1 (6 bases). The V and J ends lost 3 bases and 5 bases respectively, with 10 bases between them. The CDR3 is made up of 13 amino acids. Germline V CDR1 and CDR2: MNHEY, SMNVEV (reference sequence). The DNA of the CDR3 is TGTGCCAGCAGTTTGCAGGGGAGGACTGAAGCTTTCTTT. Protein product: CASSLQGRTEAFF.